Listed here are 14 T cell receptor beta chains from one sample, sequenced in a study of molecular identifiers for immune sequencing clone quantification. Using its own MiXCR run on the PCR reads, TCRdb lists one record per CDR3 protein. The sample consists of 20,000 to 30,000 distinct CDR3 sequences, approximately 17% of them appearing once. The sequencing input was naive CD8+ T cells from blood, with Jurkat cell RNA spiked in. Indicated subset: FACS-sorted CD8+CD4-CCR7+CD45RA+ naive T cells. These receptors were collected from a human donor in good health. Some libraries in this study had Jurkat cell RNA spiked in.

This clonotype was picked up many times. V and J are TRBV29-1 and TRBJ1-1, with D unresolved. Trimming pared 6 bases from V and 4 bases from J, leaving 6 bases between. Looked up from germline, CDR1 is SQVTM and CDR2 is ANQGSEA. This CDR3 contains 10 residues. The CDR3 protein is CSVRITEAFF. The CDR3 DNA follows: TGCAGCGTGAGGATCACTGAAGCTTTCTTT.

Judged by abundance, this clonotype is medium-sized. This chain links TRBV4-3 with TRBJ2-3, with TRBD2 matching over 10 bases. CDR1 is LGHNA and CDR2 is YSLEER in the germline V gene. This CDR3 has 18 amino acids. V was pared by 0 bases and J by 3 bases, with 9 bases of the junction left unmatched. DNA for the CDR3: TGCGCCAGCAGCCAAGATTCGTCTAGCGGGAGCCCAACAGATACGCAGTATTTT. This codes for CASSQDSSSGSPTDTQYF.

By share, this clonotype ranks as medium-sized. The V call is TRBV7-8, the J call TRBJ1-5; D is unclear. Trimming left V 5 bases short and J 7 bases short, with 12 bases between. CDR3 length: 13 residues. Germline CDR1 and CDR2: SGHVS and FQNEAQ. CDR3 in DNA: TGTGCCAGCAGCATACAAGGCCCCCAGCCCCAGCATTTT. It specifies CASSIQGPQPQHF.

This clonotype was observed many times. The chain recombines TRBV4-1 with TRBJ2-7; 7 bases align to TRBD1. V lost 4 bases, J lost 4 bases, and 7 bases stayed unmatched. Per the germline V gene, CDR1 is MGHRA and CDR2 is YSYEKL. The CDR3 runs to 14 residues. CDR3 nucleotides: TGCGCCAGCAGCCGCTCCGGGACAGCTTACGAGCAGTACTTC. The encoded protein is CASSRSGTAYEQYF.

This clonotype was detected ten times or more. V is TRBV7-9 and J is TRBJ1-1; D is unclear. This CDR3 region has 14 residues. The V gene's germline CDR1 is SEHNR and CDR2 FQNEAQ (reference sequence). Here the CDR3 DNA reads TGTGCTACAGCAGGTCGAATCGGGGACACTGAAGCTTTCTTT. Its translation: CATAGRIGDTEAFF.

This clonotype was seen at least ten times. The V and J genes are TRBV4-3 and TRBJ2-1; either TRBD1 or TRBD2 may fit D (5 bases each). Germline lookup yields CDR1 LGHNA and CDR2 YSLEER. This CDR3 spans 11 amino acids. The V end lost 8 bases, the J end lost 7 bases, and 9 bases lay between the germline ends. The CDR3 DNA follows: TGCGCCAGCCCTGGGGGTAATGAGCAGTTCTTC. This encodes CASPGGNEQFF.

The sample holds many counts of this clonotype. The CDR3 is CASSIQTSGGADTQYF. DNA of the CDR3: TGTGCCAGTAGTATTCAGACTAGCGGGGGGGCAGATACGCAGTATTTT. The chain combines TRBV19 with TRBJ2-3, with 14 bases identical to TRBD2. Germline V lookup: CDR1 LNHDA, CDR2 SQIVND (reference sequence). The V gene end was trimmed by 3 bases and the J gene end by 4 bases; junction bases not matched to a gene: 3. This CDR3 has 16 amino acids. The whole variable domain, remainder taken from reference TRBV19 and TRBJ2-3, is DGGITQSPKYLFRKEGQNVTLSCEQNLNHDAMYWYRQDPGQGLRLIYYSQIVNDFQKGDIAEGYSVSREKKESFPLTVTSAQKNPTAFYLCASSIQTSGGADTQYFGPGTRLTVL.

This chain uses TRBV23-1 with TRBJ2-5, with TRBD1 matching over 7 bases. TRBV23-1 is an open reading frame, and its role is uncertain. J was trimmed by 2 bases and V by 2 bases; bases with no gene match: 8. This CDR3 is 16 amino acids long. The DNA for the CDR3 is TGCGCCAGCAGTCAACGCCGGGACAGAAATCAAGAGACCCAGTACTTC. Amino acid sequence: CASSQRRDRNQETQYF.

In this sample, this clonotype turned up many times. This sequence joins TRBV20-1 and TRBJ2-3; 9 positions agree with TRBD2. This CDR3 comprises 13 residues. Looked up from germline, CDR1 is DFQATT and CDR2 is SNEGSKA (reference sequence). The V and J ends lost 0 bases and 5 bases, in that order; junction bases with no gene match: 0. CDR3 DNA: TGCAGTGCTAGAGAGACTAGCGGAGATACGCAGTATTTT. Its protein product is CSARETSGDTQYF.

This chain uses TRBV7-8 with TRBJ2-5; either TRBD1 or TRBD2 may fit D (6 bases each). Germline CDR1 is SGHVS and CDR2 is FQNEAQ. The V gene lost 3 bases and the J gene lost 5 bases, with 22 bases spanning the gap. The CDR3 is 17 amino acids. In nucleotides, the CDR3 is TGTGCCAGCAGCTTCCCCAAGAGGGGGGCAACTTCGGAGACCCAGTACTTC. Its translation: CASSFPKRGATSETQYF.

This clonotype is labeled as medium-sized. The V call is TRBV7-2, the J call TRBJ2-3; weak D call: TRBD2 (5 bases). Trimming shortened V by 0 bases and J by 1 base, and 5 bases separated the two germline ends. Germline lookup yields CDR1 SGHTA and CDR2 FQGNSA. The CDR3 extends over 14 amino acids. The CDR3 region is CASSLAGGTDTQYF. CDR3 DNA: TGTGCCAGCAGCTTAGCCGGGGGCACAGATACGCAGTATTTT.

Worth noting for this clonotype: A much larger clone lies one base from this, so it may be a read error. The conserved final phenylalanine or tryptophan is absent from the CDR3, which likely points to a read error. CDR3 residues: CASSWENTEAFL. The CDR3, as DNA: TGTGCCAGCAGTTGGGAGAACACTGAAGCTTTCTTA. The chain couples TRBV6-2 or TRBV6-3 to TRBJ1-1; D gene unclear. CDR1 is MNHEY and CDR2 is SVGEGT in the germline V gene. With 4 bases removed from V and 1 base from J, the gap between germline ends came to 4 bases. The CDR3 contains 12 residues.

In its sample, this clonotype was seen many times. The chain carries TRBV12-3 or TRBV12-4 and TRBJ2-3; 10 positions agree with TRBD2. V trimming: 5 bases; J trimming: 3 bases; junction bases outside the gene matches: 8. The CDR3 runs 16 residues. As DNA, the CDR3 is TGTGCCAGCAGTGTTCTTCTAGCGGGGGTGACAGATACGCAGTATTTT. It is translated as CASSVLLAGVTDTQYF.

A word on this clonotype: One junction end disagrees with the germline gene, perhaps due to a read error. J is TRBJ2-7 and V is TRBV3-1, with 9 positions matching TRBD2. The CDR3 extends over 15 amino acids. The germline V gene encodes CDR1 LGHDT and CDR2 YNNKEL (reference sequence). The CDR3 loop is CASNQSGLAFREQYF. The CDR3, as DNA: TGTGCCAGCAACCAATCGGGACTAGCTTTTCGCGAGCAGTACTTC.